This TCR beta chain was sequenced in a study of blood T cell repertoires in COVID-19. The overall study: Spain, Italy and the United States supplied samples that represented acute and convalescent COVID-19. In each case, the material was cDNA or gDNA derived from T cells, B-cell-depleted T cells, or PBMCs.

This clone was counted a few times. As processed by the authors: Quantification of nucleated cells was approximated via reference gene primer amplification. Data came from immunoSEQ multiplex PCR; TCRdb stores just in-frame clones and leaves some out. V and J calls and clone size are those listed in that table; D and trimming were worked out from the DNA. The table lists under 200,000 clones, roughly 80% of them singletons. CDR3 length: 13 residues. V lost 1 base to trimming and J lost 4 bases, with 8 bases between them. Germline V gene data show CDR1 as SGHKS and CDR2 as YYEKEE (reference sequence). The sequenced material came from peripheral blood. The chain couples TRBV5-5 to TRBJ1-1; the D is unclear. This receptor was taken from a man aged 65 to 79 with active or convalescent COVID-19. The CDR3 spells CASSLSGPTEAFF. The CDR3 DNA reads TGTGCCAGCAGCTTGTCAGGTCCCACTGAAGCTTTCTTT.